The text below deals with one TCR beta chain. Germline values: CDR1 SGHTA, CDR2 FQGTGA. V lost 5 bases and J lost 1, with 13 bases in between. The CDR3 sequence is 15 residues long. Recruitment covered about 25 US areas and drew participants whose ages spanned about 18 to 90 years. Recovered participants had two consecutive negative NP/OP PCR tests, healthcare professional clearance, or symptom resolution. In the study's own analysis: Using reference gene primer amplification, nucleated cell counts were estimated. Using immunoSEQ multiplex PCR, the repertoire was profiled, and TCRdb retains in-frame clones only, with some absent. That table is the source of V, J and clone size, and D and trimming were worked out from the DNA. Here the sample spans roughly 180,000 clones, about four fifths being singletons. The sample originates from a study of blood T cell repertoires in COVID-19. For the study at large: T cells, B-cell-depleted T cells, or PBMCs supplied cDNA or gDNA.

This TCR was sampled from a man between 50 and 59 years old who had recovered from COVID-19. The sequenced sample consisted of PBMCs or T cells enriched from blood (not recorded which). The chain has TRBV7-3 and TRBJ2-3; TRBD1 is a possible D gene (5 bases). The CDR3 loop reads CASSPEPRGTDTQYF. CDR3 DNA sequence: TGTGCCAGCAGCCCCGAGCCCAGGGGCACAGATACGCAGTATTTT.